The source of this TCR beta chain is a study of blood T cell repertoires in COVID-19 (dated by TCRdb to the early 2020s). Study-wide context: Samples from collaborators originated in the United States, Italy and Spain and spanned both the acute and convalescent phases of COVID-19. The material from the prospective study consisted of cDNA or gDNA derived from T cells, B-cell-depleted T cells, or PBMCs. The dataset comprised deeply sampled blood TCRbeta repertoires from subjects exposed to, actively infected with, or recovered from COVID-19. The repertoires were released in a freely available public database meant as a resource for research on the immune response to SARS-CoV-2. The samples were drawn from the first 160 participants of the ongoing ImmuneRACE study and from some 1,300 subjects provided by 6 global collaborators. The sample metadata nearly always contained a de-identified subject ID, COVID-19 status, age in years and sex. Where HLA class I and class II types were available, the types were taken from metadata supplied by the sample provider, not from assay-based typing. Here is what the overall study found, with its caveats: How much clinical and demographic metadata was included differed by source and by participant, and the metadata was provided uncurated.

The CDR3 holds 15 amino acids from the cysteine to the phenylalanine. Only the CDR3 DNA stays, 45 bases, in frame from base 1. V drops 5 bases and J drops 4 bases, leaving 17 bases in between. From the germline V gene (reference sequence), CDR1 is SEHNR and CDR2 is FQNEAQ. TCRbeta CDR3 regions were amplified from genomic DNA by means of the immunoSEQ Assay, a bias-controlled multiplex PCR. Turning to the authors' computational methods: The number of nucleated cells in each sample was estimated from the amplification of reference gene primers within the assay. To quantify the absolute abundance of each unique TCRbeta CDR3 rearrangement, sequence reads were collapsed and filtered. For each sample, productive Simpson clonality was calculated by taking the square root of Simpson's diversity index across productive rearrangements. In TCRdb, the immuneACCESS table is reduced to in-frame sequences with V and J assigned. These tables do not hold every clone; where another copy was compared, an unresolved V gene accounts for under half, and the others remain unexplained. D and trimming come from the DNA, and the V and J calls and clone size come from that table. Within this sample are approximately 260,000 clones, with around 84% of them counted one time only. The ten largest clones take up under 7% of the sample.

Participants in the prospective study were enrolled through a virtual design, were aged roughly 18 to 100 years, and lived in 24 United States geographic areas. In the prospective study, participants were assigned to cohorts based on the clinical history participants reported in a screening survey and a study questionnaire. A participant counted as exposed if, within 2 weeks of entering the study, that participant had been in contact with someone who had a PCR-confirmed or clinician-diagnosed COVID-19 case. In the prospective study, whole blood, serum and a nasopharyngeal or oropharyngeal swab were collected from each participant by mobile phlebotomists. Prospective study participants could optionally give additional blood draws and questionnaires over an approximately 2-month period. Blood samples from the prospective study were shipped frozen or at room temperature prior to DNA extraction. The table lists this clone with a few counts. Its binding antigen is unknown. No much larger clonotype is one base removed from it; base qualities were not supplied.

Sample: PBMCs or T cells enriched from blood (not recorded which). The sequence derives from a woman aged 45-60 years who had been exposed to COVID-19. The rearranged segments are TRBV7-9 and TRBJ2-5; TRBD1 is a weak D gene call, 6 bases matching. The encoded CDR3 is CASSQGRGPGETQYF. In nucleotide form, the sequence is TGTGCCAGCAGCCAGGGGAGAGGTCCGGGAGAGACCCAGTACTTC. The reference TRBV7-9 and TRBJ2-5 proteins fill in what lies around the CDR3, so the full variable domain reads DTGVSQNPRHKITKRGQNVTFRCDPISEHNRLYWYRQTLGQGPEFLTYFQNEAQLEKSRLLSDRFSAERPKGSFSTLEIQRTEQGDSAMYLCASSQGRGPGETQYFGPGTRLLVL.